This T cell receptor beta chain was found in a study of cytomegalovirus exposure and HLA in healthy donors. Turning to the study itself: As released early, the data held around 80 million unique TCRs from HLA-typed donors.

Germline V gene lookup returns CDR1 SNHLY and CDR2 FYNNEI. V shed 7 bases and J shed 7 bases, with 9 bases lying between them. The CDR3 has 11 residues. Study-wide findings and caveats: There were some V segments, including TRBV6-2 and TRBV6-3, excluded as indistinguishable.

For this clone: As yet, its antigen is unknown.

It was with 60 Vbeta and 13 Jbeta primers that the PCR ran. Clones were read by immunoSEQ multiplex PCR, and TCRdb kept only the in-frame ones, dropping some. The sample lists roughly 130,000 clones, approximately 80% occurring once. The chain recombines TRBV2 with TRBJ2-3; D unclear. This TCR derives from a girl aged 2-9 years in good health and CMV-seronegative. The material sequenced was PBMCs. The CDR3 is CASTAANTQYF. The CDR3 nucleotides are TGTGCCAGCACCGCAGCGAATACGCAGTATTTT.